This T cell receptor (beta chain) was identified in a study of cytomegalovirus exposure and HLA in healthy donors. Across the study: There were 90 million to 140 million unique TCR beta sequences, drawn from about 179 million T cells, in an earlier analysis. Study results and limitations: Serostatus for CMV was the only available immune exposure information. Equally common other TCR beta chains were less clonally expanded than HLA-associated ones, a later analysis found. The authors judged a highly shared variant cluster likely a sequencing artifact.

This clone is a singleton in its sample. The antigen is unknown. Per germline, CDR1 SGHRS and CDR2 YFSETQ. The V gene lost 0 bases and the J gene lost 6 bases, with 16 bases spanning the gap. The CDR3 extends over 15 amino acids. The PCR used 60 Vbeta and 13 Jbeta primers. Assay used: immunoSEQ multiplex PCR; TCRdb lists only in-frame clones, some missing. The table has under 120,000 clones, around 62% seen once; the top ten hold 3.8%. The TCR sequence derives from a young man in good health and CMV-seropositive. The rearrangement uses TRBV5-1 and TRBJ2-7, with D perhaps TRBD2 (5 bases). Sequenced: PBMCs. CDR3 residues: CASSLAVGGGSEQYF. The CDR3 bases are TGCGCCAGCAGCTTGGCCGTCGGAGGAGGCTCCGAGCAGTACTTC.